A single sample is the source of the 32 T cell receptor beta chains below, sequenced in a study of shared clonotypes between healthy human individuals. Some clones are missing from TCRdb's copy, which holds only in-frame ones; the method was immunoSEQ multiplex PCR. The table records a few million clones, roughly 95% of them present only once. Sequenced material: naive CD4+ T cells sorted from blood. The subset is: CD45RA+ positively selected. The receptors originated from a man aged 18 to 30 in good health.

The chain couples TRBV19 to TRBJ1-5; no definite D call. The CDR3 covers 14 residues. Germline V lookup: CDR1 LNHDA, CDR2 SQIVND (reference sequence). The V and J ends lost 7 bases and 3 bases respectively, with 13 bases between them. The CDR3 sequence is CASNRRTVNQPQHF. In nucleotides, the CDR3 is TGTGCCAGTAATCGGAGGACGGTCAATCAGCCCCAGCATTTT.

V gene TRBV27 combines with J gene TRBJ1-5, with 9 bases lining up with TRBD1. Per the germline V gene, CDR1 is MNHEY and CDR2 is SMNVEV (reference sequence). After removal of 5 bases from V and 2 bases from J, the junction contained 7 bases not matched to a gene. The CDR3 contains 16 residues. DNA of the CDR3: TGTGCCAGCAGTCCCGGGACAGGGTCCGGCAATCAGCCCCAGCATTTT. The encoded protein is CASSPGTGSGNQPQHF.

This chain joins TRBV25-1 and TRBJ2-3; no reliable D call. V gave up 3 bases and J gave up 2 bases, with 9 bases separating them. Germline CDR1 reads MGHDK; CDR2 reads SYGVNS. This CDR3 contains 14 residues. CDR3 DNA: TGTGCCAGCAGTGATTGGCCGTTCACAGATACGCAGTATTTT. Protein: CASSDWPFTDTQYF.

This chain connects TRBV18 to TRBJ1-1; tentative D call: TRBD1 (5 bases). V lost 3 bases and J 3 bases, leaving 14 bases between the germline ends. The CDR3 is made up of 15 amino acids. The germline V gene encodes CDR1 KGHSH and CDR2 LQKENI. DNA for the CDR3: TGTGCCAGCTCACCGAGACAGCTGCGGGACACTGAAGCTTTCTTT. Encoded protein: CASSPRQLRDTEAFF.

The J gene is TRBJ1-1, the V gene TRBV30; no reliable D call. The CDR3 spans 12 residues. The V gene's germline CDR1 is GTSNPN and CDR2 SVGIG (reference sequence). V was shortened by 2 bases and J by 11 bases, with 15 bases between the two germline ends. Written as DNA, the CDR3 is TGTGCCTGGAGTCCTGAGGGTCCGGAGGCTTTCTTT. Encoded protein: CAWSPEGPEAFF.

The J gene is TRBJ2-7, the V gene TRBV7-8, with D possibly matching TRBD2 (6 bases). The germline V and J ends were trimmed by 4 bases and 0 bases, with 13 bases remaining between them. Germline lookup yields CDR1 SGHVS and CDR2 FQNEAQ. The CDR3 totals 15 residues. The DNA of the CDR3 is TGTGCCAGCAGCTCAATGACTAGGAGCTCCTACGAGCAGTACTTC. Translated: CASSSMTRSSYEQYF.

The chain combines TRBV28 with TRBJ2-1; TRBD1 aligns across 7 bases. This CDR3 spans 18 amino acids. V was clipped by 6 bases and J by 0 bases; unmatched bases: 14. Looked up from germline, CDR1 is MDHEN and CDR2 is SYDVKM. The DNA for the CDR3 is TGTGCCAGCAGCTCTCCGACAGGGTCCGCGGGCTCCTACAATGAGCAGTTCTTC. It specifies CASSSPTGSAGSYNEQFF.

CDR3 sequence: CASSPGRSSYEQYF. CDR3 nucleotide sequence: TGTGCCAGCAGCCCAGGACGGAGCTCCTACGAGCAGTACTTC. This chain joins TRBV11-3 and TRBJ2-7, with D hard to call. Germline values: CDR1 SGHNT, CDR2 YENEEA. The V end lost 5 bases, the J end lost 0 bases, and 11 bases lay between the germline ends. This CDR3 region has 14 residues.

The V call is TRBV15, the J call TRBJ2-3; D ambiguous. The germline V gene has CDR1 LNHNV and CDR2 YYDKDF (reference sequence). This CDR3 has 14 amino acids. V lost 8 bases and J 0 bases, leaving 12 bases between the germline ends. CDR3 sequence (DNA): TGTGCCACCGGCAAGAGTGACAGCACAGATACGCAGTATTTT. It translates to CATGKSDSTDTQYF.

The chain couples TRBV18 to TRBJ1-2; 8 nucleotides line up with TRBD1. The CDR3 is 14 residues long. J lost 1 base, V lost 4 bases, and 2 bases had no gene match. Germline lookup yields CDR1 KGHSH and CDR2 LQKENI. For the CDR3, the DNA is TGTGCCAGCTCACGGGACAGGAATAACTATGGCTACACCTTC. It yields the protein CASSRDRNNYGYTF.

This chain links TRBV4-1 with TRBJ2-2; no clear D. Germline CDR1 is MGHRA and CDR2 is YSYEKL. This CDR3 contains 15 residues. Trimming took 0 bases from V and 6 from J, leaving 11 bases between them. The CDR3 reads CASSQERNLAGELFF. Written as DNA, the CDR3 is TGCGCCAGCAGCCAAGAGCGGAACCTGGCCGGGGAGCTGTTTTTT.

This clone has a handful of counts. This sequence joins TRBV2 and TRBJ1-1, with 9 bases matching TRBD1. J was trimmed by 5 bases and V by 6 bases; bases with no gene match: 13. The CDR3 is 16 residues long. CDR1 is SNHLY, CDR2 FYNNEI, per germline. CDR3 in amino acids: CASREPGQGLSTEAFF. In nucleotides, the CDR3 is TGTGCCAGCAGAGAACCGGGACAGGGATTGTCGACTGAAGCTTTCTTT.

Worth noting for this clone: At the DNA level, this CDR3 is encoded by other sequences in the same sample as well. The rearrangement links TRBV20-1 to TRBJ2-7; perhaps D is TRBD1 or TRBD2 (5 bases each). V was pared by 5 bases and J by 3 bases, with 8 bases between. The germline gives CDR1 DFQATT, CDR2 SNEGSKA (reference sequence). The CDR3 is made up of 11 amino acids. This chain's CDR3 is CSAWDDYEQYF. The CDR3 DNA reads TGCAGTGCTTGGGACGACTACGAGCAGTACTTC.

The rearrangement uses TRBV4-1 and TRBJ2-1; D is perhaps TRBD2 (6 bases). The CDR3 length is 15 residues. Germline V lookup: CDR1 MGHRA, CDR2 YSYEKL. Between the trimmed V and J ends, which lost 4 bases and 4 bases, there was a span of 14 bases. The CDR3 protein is CASSRLGGDYNEQFF. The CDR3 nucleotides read TGCGCCAGCAGCCGCCTCGGAGGGGATTACAATGAGCAGTTCTTC.

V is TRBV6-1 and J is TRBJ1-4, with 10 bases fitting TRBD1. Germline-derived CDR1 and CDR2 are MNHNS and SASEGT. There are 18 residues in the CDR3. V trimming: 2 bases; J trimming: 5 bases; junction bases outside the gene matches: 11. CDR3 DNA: TGTGCCAGCAGTGAAAAGGGGACCGACAGGGGGCGCAATGAAAAACTGTTTTTT. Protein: CASSEKGTDRGRNEKLFF.

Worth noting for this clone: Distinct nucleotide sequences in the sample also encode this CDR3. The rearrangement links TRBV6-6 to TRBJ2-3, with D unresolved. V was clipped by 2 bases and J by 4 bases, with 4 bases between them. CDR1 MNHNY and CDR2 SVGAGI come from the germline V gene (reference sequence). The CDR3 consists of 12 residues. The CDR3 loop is CASSYEADTQYF. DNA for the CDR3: TGTGCCAGCAGTTACGAGGCAGATACGCAGTATTTT.

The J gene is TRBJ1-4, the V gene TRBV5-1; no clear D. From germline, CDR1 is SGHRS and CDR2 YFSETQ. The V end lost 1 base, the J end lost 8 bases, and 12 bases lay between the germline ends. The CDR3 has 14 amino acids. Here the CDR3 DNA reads TGCGCCAGCAGCTTGAGGCCGGCTACAGAAAAACTGTTTTTT. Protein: CASSLRPATEKLFF.

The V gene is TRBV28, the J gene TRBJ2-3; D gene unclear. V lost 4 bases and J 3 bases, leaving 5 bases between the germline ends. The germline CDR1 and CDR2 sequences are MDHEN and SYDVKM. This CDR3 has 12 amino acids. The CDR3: CASSSYTDTQYF. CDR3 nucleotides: TGTGCCAGCAGTTCCTATACAGATACGCAGTATTTT.

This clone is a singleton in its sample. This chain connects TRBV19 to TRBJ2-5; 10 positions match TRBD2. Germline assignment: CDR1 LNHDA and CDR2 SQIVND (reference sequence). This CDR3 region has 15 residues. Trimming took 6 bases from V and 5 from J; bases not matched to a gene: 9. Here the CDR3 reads CASRDSSGRGETQYF. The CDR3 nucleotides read TGTGCCAGTAGGGACTCTAGCGGGAGAGGTGAGACCCAGTACTTC.

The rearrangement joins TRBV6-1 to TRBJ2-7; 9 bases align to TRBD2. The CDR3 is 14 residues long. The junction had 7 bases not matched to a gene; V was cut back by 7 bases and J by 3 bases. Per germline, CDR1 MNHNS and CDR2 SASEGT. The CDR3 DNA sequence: TGTGCCAGCACAAGGACTAGCGTAGTCTACGAGCAGTACTTC. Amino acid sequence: CASTRTSVVYEQYF.

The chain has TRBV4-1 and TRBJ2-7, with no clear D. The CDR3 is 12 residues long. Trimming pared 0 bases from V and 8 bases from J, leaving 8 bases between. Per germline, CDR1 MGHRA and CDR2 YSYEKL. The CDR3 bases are TGCGCCAGCAGCCAAGATCTCGGTAAGCAGTACTTC. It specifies CASSQDLGKQYF.

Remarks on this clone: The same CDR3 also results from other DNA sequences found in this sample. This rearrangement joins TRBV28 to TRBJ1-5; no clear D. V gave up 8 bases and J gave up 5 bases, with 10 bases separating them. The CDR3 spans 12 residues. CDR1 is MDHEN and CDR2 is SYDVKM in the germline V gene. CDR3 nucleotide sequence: TGTGCCAGCTCCCTGGGGTATCAGCCCCAGCATTTT. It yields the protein CASSLGYQPQHF.

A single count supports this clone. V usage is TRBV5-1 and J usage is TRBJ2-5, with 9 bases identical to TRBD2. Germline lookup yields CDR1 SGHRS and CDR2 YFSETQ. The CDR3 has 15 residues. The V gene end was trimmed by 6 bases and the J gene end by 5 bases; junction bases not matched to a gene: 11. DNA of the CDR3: TGCGCCAGCATCCTTAGCGGGGGCCCCGGGGAGACCCAGTACTTC. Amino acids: CASILSGGPGETQYF.

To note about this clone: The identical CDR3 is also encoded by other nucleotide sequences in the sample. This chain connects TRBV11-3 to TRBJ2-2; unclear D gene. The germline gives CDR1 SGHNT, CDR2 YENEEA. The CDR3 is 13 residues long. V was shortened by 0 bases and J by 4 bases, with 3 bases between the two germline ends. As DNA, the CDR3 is TGTGCCAGCAGCTTAGATGGCACCGGGGAGCTGTTTTTT. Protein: CASSLDGTGELFF.

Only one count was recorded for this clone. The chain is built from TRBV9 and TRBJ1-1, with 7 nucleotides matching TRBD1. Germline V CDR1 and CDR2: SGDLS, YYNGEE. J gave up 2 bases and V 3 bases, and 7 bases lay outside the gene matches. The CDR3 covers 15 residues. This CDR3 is CASSEQGTANTEAFF. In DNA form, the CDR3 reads TGTGCCAGCAGCGAACAGGGGACAGCTAACACTGAAGCTTTCTTT.

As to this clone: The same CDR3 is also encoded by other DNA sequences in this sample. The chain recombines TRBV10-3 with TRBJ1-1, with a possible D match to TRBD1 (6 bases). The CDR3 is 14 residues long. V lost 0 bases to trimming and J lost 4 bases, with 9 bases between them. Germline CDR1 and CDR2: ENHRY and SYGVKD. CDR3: CAISESRGGTEAFF. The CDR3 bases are TGTGCCATCAGTGAGTCGAGAGGGGGCACTGAAGCTTTCTTT.

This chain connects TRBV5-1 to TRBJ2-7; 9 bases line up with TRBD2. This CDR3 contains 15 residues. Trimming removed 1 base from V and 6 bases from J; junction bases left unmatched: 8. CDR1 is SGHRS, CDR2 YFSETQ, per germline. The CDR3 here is CASSLRSSGEGEQYF. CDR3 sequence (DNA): TGCGCCAGCAGCTTGCGGTCTAGCGGGGAAGGCGAGCAGTACTTC.

The chain's CDR3 is CASSQTSTNEKLFF. In DNA, the CDR3 is TGTGCCAGCAGCCAAACTTCAACTAATGAAAAACTGTTTTTT. This chain links TRBV4-2 with TRBJ1-4; no clear D. This CDR3 has 14 residues. Per germline, CDR1 LGHNA and CDR2 YNFKEQ. The V end lost 2 bases, the J end lost 0 bases, and 4 bases lay between the germline ends.

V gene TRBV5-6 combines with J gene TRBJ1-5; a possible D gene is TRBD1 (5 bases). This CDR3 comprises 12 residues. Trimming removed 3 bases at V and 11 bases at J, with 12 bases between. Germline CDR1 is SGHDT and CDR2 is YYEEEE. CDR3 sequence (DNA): TGTGCCAGCAGCTCGGGACTGACGGCCCAGCATTTT. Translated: CASSSGLTAQHF. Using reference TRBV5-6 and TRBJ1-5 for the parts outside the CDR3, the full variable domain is DAGVTQSPTHLIKTRGQQVTLRCSPKSGHDTVSWYQQALGQGPQFIFQYYEEEERQRGNFPDRFSGHQFPNYSSELNVNALLLGDSALYLCASSSGLTAQHFGDGTRLSIL.

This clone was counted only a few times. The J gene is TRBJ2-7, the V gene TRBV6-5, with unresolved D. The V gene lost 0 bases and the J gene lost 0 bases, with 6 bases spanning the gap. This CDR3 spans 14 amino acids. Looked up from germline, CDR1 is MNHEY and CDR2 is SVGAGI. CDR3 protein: CASSYSHSSYEQYF. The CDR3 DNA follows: TGTGCCAGCAGTTACTCGCACAGCTCCTACGAGCAGTACTTC.

In nucleotides, the CDR3 is TGCGCCAGCAGCCACACGACTAGCGGGAGGTCCTACGAGCAGTACTTC. Its protein product is CASSHTTSGRSYEQYF. The rearrangement uses TRBV4-3 and TRBJ2-7; 13 bases map to TRBD2. After removal of 3 bases from V and 1 base from J, the junction contained 3 bases not matched to a gene. CDR1 is LGHNA, CDR2 YSLEER, per germline. The CDR3 is 16 residues long.

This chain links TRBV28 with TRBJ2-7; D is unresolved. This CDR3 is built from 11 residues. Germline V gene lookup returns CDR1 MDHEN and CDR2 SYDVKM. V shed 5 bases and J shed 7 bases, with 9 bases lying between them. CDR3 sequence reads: CASSQKREQYF. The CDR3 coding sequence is TGTGCCAGCAGTCAAAAACGGGAGCAGTACTTC. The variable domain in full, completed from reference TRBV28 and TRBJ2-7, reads DVKVTQSSRYLVKRTGEKVFLECVQDMDHENMFWYRQDPGLGLRLIYFSYDVKMKEKGDIPEGYSVSREKKERFSLILESASTNQTSMYLCASSQKREQYFGPGTRLTVT.